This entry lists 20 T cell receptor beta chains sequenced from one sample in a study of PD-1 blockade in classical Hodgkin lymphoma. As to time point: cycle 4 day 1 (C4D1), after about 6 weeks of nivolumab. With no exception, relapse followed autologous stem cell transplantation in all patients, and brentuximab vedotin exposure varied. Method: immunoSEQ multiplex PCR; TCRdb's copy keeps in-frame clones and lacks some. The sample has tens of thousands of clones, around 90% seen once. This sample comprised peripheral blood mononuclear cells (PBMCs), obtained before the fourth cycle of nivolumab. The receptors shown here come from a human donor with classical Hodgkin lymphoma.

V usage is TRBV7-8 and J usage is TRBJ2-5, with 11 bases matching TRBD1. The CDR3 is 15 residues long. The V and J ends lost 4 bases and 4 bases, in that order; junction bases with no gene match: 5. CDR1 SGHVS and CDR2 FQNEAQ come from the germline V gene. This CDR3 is CASSWRTGGPETQYF. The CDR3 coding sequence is TGTGCCAGCAGCTGGAGGACAGGGGGCCCAGAGACCCAGTACTTC.

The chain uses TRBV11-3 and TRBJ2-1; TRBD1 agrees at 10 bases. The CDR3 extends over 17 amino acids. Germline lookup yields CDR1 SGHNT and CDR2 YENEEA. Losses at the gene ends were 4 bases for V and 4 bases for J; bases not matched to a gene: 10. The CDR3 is CASSSPEGTGVYNEQFF. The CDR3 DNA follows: TGTGCCAGCAGCTCGCCCGAGGGGACAGGGGTATACAATGAGCAGTTCTTC.

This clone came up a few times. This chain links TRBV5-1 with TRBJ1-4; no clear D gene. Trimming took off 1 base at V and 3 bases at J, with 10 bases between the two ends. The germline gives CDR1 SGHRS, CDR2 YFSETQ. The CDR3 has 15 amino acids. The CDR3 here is CASSLFAVPNEKLFF. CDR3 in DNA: TGCGCCAGCAGCTTGTTCGCAGTTCCTAATGAAAAACTGTTTTTT.

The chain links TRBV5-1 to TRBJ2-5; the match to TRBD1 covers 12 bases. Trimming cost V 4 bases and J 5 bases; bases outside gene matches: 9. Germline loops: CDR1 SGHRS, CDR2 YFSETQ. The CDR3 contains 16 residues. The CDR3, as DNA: TGCGCCAGCAGCAAAGCAGGGACAGGGGGCTGGGAGACCCAGTACTTC. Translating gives CASSKAGTGGWETQYF.

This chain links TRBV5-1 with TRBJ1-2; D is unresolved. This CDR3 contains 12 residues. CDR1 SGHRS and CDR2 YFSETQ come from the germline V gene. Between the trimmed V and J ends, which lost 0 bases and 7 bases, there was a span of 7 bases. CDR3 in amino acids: CASSLGPSGYTF. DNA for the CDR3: TGCGCCAGCAGCTTGGGACCGTCTGGCTACACCTTC.

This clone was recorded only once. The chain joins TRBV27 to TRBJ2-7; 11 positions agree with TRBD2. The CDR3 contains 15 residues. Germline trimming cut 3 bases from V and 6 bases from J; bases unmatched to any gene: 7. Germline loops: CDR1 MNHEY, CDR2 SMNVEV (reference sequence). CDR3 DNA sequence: TGTGCCAGCAGTTTCTCCCTAGCGGGGGGAGGCGAGCAGTACTTC. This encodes CASSFSLAGGGEQYF.

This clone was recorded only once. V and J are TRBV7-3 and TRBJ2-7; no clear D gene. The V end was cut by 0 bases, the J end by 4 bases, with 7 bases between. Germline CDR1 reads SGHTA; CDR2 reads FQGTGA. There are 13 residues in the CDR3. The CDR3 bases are TGTGCCAGCAGCTTAACGCCCGCATACGAGCAGTACTTC. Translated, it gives CASSLTPAYEQYF.

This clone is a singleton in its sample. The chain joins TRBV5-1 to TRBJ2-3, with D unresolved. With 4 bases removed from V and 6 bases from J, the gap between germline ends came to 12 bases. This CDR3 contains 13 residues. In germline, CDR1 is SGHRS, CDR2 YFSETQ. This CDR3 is CASSPNLGDTQYF. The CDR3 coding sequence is TGCGCCAGCAGCCCGAACTTGGGCGATACGCAGTATTTT.

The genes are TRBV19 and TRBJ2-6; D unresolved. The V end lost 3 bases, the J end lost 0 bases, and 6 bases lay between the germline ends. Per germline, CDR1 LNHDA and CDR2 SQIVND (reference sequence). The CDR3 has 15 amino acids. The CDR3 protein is CASSMGFSGANVLTF. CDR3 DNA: TGTGCCAGTAGTATGGGGTTCTCTGGGGCCAACGTCCTGACTTTC. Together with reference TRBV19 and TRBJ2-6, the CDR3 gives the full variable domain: DGGITQSPKYLFRKEGQNVTLSCEQNLNHDAMYWYRQDPGQGLRLIYYSQIVNDFQKGDIAEGYSVSREKKESFPLTVTSAQKNPTAFYLCASSMGFSGANVLTFGAGSRLTVL.

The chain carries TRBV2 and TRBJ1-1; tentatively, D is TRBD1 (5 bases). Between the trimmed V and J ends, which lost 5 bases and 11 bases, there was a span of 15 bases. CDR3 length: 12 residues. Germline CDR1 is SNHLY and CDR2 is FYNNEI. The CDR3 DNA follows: TGTGCCAGCAGTCAGGGAAGGCCTTCGGCTTTCTTT. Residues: CASSQGRPSAFF.

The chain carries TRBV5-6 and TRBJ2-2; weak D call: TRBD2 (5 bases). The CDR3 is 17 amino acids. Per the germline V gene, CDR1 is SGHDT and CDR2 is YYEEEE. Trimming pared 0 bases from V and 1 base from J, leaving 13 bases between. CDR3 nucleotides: TGTGCCAGCAGCTTGGGGGAGCTCCGGCTGAACACCGGGGAGCTGTTTTTT. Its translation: CASSLGELRLNTGELFF.

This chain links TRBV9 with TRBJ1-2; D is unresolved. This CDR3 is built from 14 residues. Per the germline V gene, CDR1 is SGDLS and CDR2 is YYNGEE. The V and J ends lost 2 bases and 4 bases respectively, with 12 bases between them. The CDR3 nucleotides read TGTGCCAGCAGCGTCACACCAGAGCCCTATGGCTACACCTTC. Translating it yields CASSVTPEPYGYTF.

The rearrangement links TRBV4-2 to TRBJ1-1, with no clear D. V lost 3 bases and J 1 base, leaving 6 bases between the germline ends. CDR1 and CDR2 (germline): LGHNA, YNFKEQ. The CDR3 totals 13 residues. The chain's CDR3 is CASSHPGNTEAFF. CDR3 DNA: TGTGCCAGCAGCCACCCTGGGAACACTGAAGCTTTCTTT.

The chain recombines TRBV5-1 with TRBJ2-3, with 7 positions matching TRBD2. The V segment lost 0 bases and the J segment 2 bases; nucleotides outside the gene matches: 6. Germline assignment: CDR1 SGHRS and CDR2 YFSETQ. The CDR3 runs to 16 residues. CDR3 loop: CASSLGGGDYTDTQYF. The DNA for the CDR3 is TGCGCCAGCAGCTTGGGCGGCGGGGACTACACAGATACGCAGTATTTT.

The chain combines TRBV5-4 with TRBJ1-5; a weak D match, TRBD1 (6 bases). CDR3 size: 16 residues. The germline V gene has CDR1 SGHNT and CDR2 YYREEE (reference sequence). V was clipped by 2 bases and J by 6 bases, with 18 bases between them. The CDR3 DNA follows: TGTGCCAGCAGCTTACAGGGACGTGGGCTACCTCAGCCCCAGCATTTT. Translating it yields CASSLQGRGLPQPQHF. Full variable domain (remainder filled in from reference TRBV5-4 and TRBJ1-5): ETGVTQSPTHLIKTRGQQVTLRCSSQSGHNTVSWYQQALGQGPQFIFQYYREEENGRGNFPPRFSGLQFPNYSSELNVNALELDDSALYLCASSLQGRGLPQPQHFGDGTRLSIL.

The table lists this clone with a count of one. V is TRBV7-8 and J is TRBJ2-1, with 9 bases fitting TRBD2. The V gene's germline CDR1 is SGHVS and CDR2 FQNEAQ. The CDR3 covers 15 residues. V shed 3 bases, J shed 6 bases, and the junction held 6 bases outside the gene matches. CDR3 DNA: TGTGCCAGCAGCTTGGTGCGGGGGGGCCTCAATGAGCAGTTCTTC. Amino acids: CASSLVRGGLNEQFF.

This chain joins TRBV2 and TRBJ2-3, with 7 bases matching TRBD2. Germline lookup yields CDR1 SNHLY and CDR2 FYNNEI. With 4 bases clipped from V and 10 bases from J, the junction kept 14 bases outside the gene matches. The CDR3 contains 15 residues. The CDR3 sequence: CASSVVDGRDAAQYF. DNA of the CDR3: TGTGCCAGCAGTGTGGTAGATGGGAGGGATGCAGCGCAGTATTTT.

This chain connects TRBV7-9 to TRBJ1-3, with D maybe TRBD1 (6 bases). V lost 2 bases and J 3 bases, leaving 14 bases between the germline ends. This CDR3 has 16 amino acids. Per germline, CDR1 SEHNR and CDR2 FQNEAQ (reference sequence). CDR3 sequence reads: CASSLSSGAGGNTIYF. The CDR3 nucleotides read TGTGCCAGCAGCTTATCTTCAGGGGCGGGTGGAAACACCATATATTTT.

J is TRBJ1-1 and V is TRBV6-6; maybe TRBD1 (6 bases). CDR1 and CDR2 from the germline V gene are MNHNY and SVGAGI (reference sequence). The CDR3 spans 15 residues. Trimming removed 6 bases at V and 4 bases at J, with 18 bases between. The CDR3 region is CASRNPDSSGTEAFF. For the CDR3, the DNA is TGTGCCAGCAGAAATCCGGACAGCAGCGGCACTGAAGCTTTCTTT.

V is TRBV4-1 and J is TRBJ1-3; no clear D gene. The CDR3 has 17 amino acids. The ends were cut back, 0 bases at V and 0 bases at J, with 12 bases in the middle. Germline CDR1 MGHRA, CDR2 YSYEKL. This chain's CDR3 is CASSQDSAPFSGNTIYF. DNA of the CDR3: TGCGCCAGCAGCCAAGATTCGGCACCTTTCTCTGGAAACACCATATATTTT.